Shown below are 31 T cell receptor beta chains from a single sample sequenced in a study of chemoradiotherapy in HPV16-positive cancers. Profiled with immunoSEQ multiplex PCR; TCRdb holds only in-frame clones, not every one. There are approximately 830 clones in the sample; around 77% occur only once, and under 15% lies in the top ten. The sequencing used tumor tissue, collected from a patient who underwent chemoradiotherapy. These receptors originate from a human donor with HPV-associated anogenital cancer.

The chain joins TRBV7-9 to TRBJ1-4; TRBD1 matches at 7 bases. Trimming took 5 bases from V and 1 from J; bases not matched to a gene: 4. The germline V gene has CDR1 SEHNR and CDR2 FQNEAQ (reference sequence). There are 15 residues in the CDR3. The CDR3 spells CASSPRDRTNEKLFF. The CDR3, as DNA: TGTGCCAGCAGCCCCCGGGACAGAACTAATGAAAAACTGTTTTTT.

This chain uses TRBV5-1 with TRBJ2-3, with 9 bases identical to TRBD1. The CDR3 is 17 residues long. Germline V lookup: CDR1 SGHRS, CDR2 YFSETQ. V was pared by 4 bases and J by 4 bases, with 13 bases of the junction left unmatched. CDR3 sequence (DNA): TGCGCCAGCAGCCTAACTCGGTCGGGACAGGGTTCAGATACGCAGTATTTT. This encodes CASSLTRSGQGSDTQYF.

The V gene is TRBV6-4, the J gene TRBJ1-2, with a tentative D call TRBD1 (5 bases). The CDR3 runs 18 residues. CDR1 is MRHNA, CDR2 SNTAGT, per germline. Between the trimmed V and J ends, which lost 5 bases and 5 bases, there was a span of 27 bases. The CDR3 region is CASSTSVGRGRGLYGYTF. The CDR3 region has the DNA TGTGCCAGCAGTACATCCGTCGGGAGGGGTCGCGGACTGTATGGCTACACCTTC.

The gene calls are TRBV7-9 and TRBJ2-3, with TRBD2 matching 10 bases. The CDR3 sequence is 16 residues long. Germline values: CDR1 SEHNR, CDR2 FQNEAQ (reference sequence). The trim removed 5 bases at V and 2 bases at J, leaving 7 bases unmatched. CDR3 amino acids: CASSRRTSGNTDTQYF. Written as DNA, the CDR3 is TGTGCCAGCAGCCGGAGGACTAGCGGAAACACAGATACGCAGTATTTT.

This chain connects TRBV28 to TRBJ1-5; 7 positions agree with TRBD1. Germline-derived CDR1 and CDR2 are MDHEN and SYDVKM. Germline trimming cut 5 bases from V and 5 bases from J; bases unmatched to any gene: 9. This CDR3 is built from 15 residues. CDR3: CASSLPPTGDQPQHF. The DNA of the CDR3 is TGTGCCAGCAGTCTACCTCCTACAGGGGATCAGCCCCAGCATTTT.

The chain links TRBV2 to TRBJ1-5; 7 bases fit TRBD1. The junction had 12 bases not matched to a gene; V was cut back by 8 bases and J by 11 bases. Germline V gives CDR1 SNHLY, CDR2 FYNNEI. This CDR3 has 13 amino acids. The CDR3 here is CASQGQGGTAQHF. In DNA form, the CDR3 reads TGTGCCAGCCAGGGGCAGGGGGGCACGGCCCAGCATTTT.

This sequence joins TRBV27 and TRBJ2-3; D not certain. V lost 3 bases, J lost 4 bases, and 11 bases lay in between. The CDR3 totals 14 residues. From germline, CDR1 is MNHEY and CDR2 SMNVEV (reference sequence). CDR3 nucleotides: TGTGCCAGCAGTTTGCTAGAGATCCCAGATACGCAGTATTTT. Its translation is CASSLLEIPDTQYF.

The V and J genes are TRBV18 and TRBJ2-1; D is possibly TRBD1 (6 bases). Trimming cost V 5 bases and J 7 bases, with 12 bases left between them. The CDR3 totals 13 residues. CDR1 is KGHSH, CDR2 LQKENI, per germline. The CDR3 sequence is CASSGAGVNEQFF. The CDR3 coding sequence is TGTGCCAGCTCAGGGGCAGGGGTGAATGAGCAGTTCTTC.

J is TRBJ1-3 and V is TRBV9, with unresolved D. The V end was cut by 0 bases, the J end by 4 bases, with 5 bases between. CDR1 is SGDLS, CDR2 YYNGEE, per germline. This CDR3 has 13 amino acids. CDR3 sequence: CASSVEGGNTIYF. The CDR3 DNA follows: TGTGCCAGCAGCGTAGAAGGCGGAAACACCATATATTTT.

V usage is TRBV4-2 and J usage is TRBJ2-3; D may be TRBD1 (7 bases). Trimming took 1 base from V and 5 from J, leaving 13 bases between them. The germline CDR1 and CDR2 sequences are LGHNA and YNFKEQ. The CDR3 consists of 15 residues. As DNA, the CDR3 is TGTGCCAGCAGCCAAGGAACAGGGGAGGTAGATACGCAGTATTTT. It specifies CASSQGTGEVDTQYF.

V gene TRBV11-2 combines with J gene TRBJ2-1; D remains ambiguous. The CDR3 runs to 15 residues. Germline CDR1 and CDR2: SGHAT and FQNNGV. V was clipped by 0 bases and J by 2 bases, with 8 bases between them. The CDR3 nucleotides read TGTGCCAGCAGCTTAGATTCGGGCCCCTACAATGAGCAGTTCTTC. Translating gives CASSLDSGPYNEQFF. The whole variable domain, remainder taken from reference TRBV11-2 and TRBJ2-1, is EAGVAQSPRYKIIEKRQSVAFWCNPISGHATLYWYQQILGQGPKLLIQFQNNGVVDDSQLPKDRFSAERLKGVDSTLKIQPAKLEDSAVYLCASSLDSGPYNEQFFGPGTRLTVL.

This CDR3 is CASSHRRARGEQYV. CDR3 nucleotide sequence: TGTGCCAGCAGCCACAGGAGGGCCAGGGGCGAGCAGTACGTC. The V call is TRBV6-5, the J call TRBJ2-7; D possibly matches TRBD1 or TRBD2 (6 bases each). V gave up 6 bases and J gave up 6 bases, with 18 bases separating them. The CDR3 sequence is 14 residues long. Germline-derived CDR1 and CDR2 are MNHEY and SVGAGI.

The gene calls are TRBV27 and TRBJ2-4; D call uncertain. V was cut by 2 bases and J by 0 bases, with 11 bases left in between. There are 16 residues in the CDR3. Germline V gene sequence: CDR1 MNHEY, CDR2 SMNVEV (reference sequence). CDR3 in DNA: TGTGCCAGCAGTTTAGGCAGGCAACTAGCCAAAAACATTCAGTACTTC. This codes for CASSLGRQLAKNIQYF.

The V and J genes are TRBV7-8 and TRBJ2-7, with 9 bases fitting TRBD2. V lost 3 bases and J lost 2; bases outside the gene matches: 5. The CDR3 spans 15 residues. Germline loops: CDR1 SGHVS, CDR2 FQNEAQ. CDR3 DNA sequence: TGTGCCAGCAGCTTGGTAGCGGGAGATCCCTACGAGCAGTACGTC. This sequence encodes CASSLVAGDPYEQYV.

The J gene is TRBJ2-5, the V gene TRBV5-5, with a possible D match to TRBD1 (6 bases). V was shortened by 4 bases and J by 0 bases, with 10 bases between the two germline ends. Germline assignment: CDR1 SGHKS and CDR2 YYEKEE (reference sequence). This CDR3 spans 14 amino acids. The CDR3 here is CASSPQGNQETQYF. The CDR3 DNA reads TGTGCCAGCAGCCCACAGGGAAACCAAGAGACCCAGTACTTC.

By share, this clone ranks as hyperexpanded. The chain combines TRBV4-2 with TRBJ1-2; TRBD1 is a possible D gene (6 bases). Germline CDR1 LGHNA, CDR2 YNFKEQ. This CDR3 is 14 amino acids long. Trimming stripped 0 bases from V and 6 bases from J, with 11 bases between. CDR3 sequence reads: CASSQDHRADGYTF. The CDR3 region has the DNA TGTGCCAGCAGCCAAGATCACAGGGCGGATGGCTACACCTTC.

This sequence joins TRBV19 and TRBJ1-5; 7 bases line up with TRBD1. The trim removed 11 bases at V and 0 bases at J, leaving 7 bases unmatched. Germline V lookup: CDR1 LNHDA, CDR2 SQIVND (reference sequence). The CDR3 length is 14 residues. The CDR3 here is CACGDRYSNQPQHF. CDR3 nucleotides: TGTGCCTGCGGGGACAGATATAGCAATCAGCCCCAGCATTTT.

The chain combines TRBV15 with TRBJ1-5; 11 bases are shared with TRBD1. Germline CDR1 and CDR2: LNHNV and YYDKDF (reference sequence). J was trimmed by 2 bases and V by 5 bases; bases with no gene match: 5. The CDR3 is 16 residues long. Written as DNA, the CDR3 is TGTGCCACCAGCCGGACAGGGGGCTCGGGCAATCAGCCCCAGCATTTT. This encodes CATSRTGGSGNQPQHF.

The chain uses TRBV29-1 and TRBJ1-4, with a possible D match to TRBD1 (5 bases). Looked up from germline, CDR1 is SQVTM and CDR2 is ANQGSEA. CDR3 length: 13 residues. With 3 bases removed from V and 8 bases from J, the gap between germline ends came to 13 bases. CDR3 sequence reads: CSVDGGVGEKLFF. The CDR3 coding sequence is TGCAGCGTTGACGGGGGGGTCGGAGAAAAACTGTTTTTT.

V gene TRBV2 combines with J gene TRBJ2-7; D is unresolved. The CDR3 length is 12 residues. CDR1 and CDR2 (germline): SNHLY, FYNNEI. For the CDR3, the DNA is TGTGCCAGCAGCGAAGACTTGGGCGAGCAGTACGTC. Translation gives CASSEDLGEQYV.

This clone has just one count. This rearrangement joins TRBV4-3 to TRBJ2-6; D is uncertain. The germline gives CDR1 LGHNA, CDR2 YSLEER. The CDR3 runs 17 residues. The V gene lost 1 base and the J gene lost 0 bases, with 10 bases spanning the gap. DNA of the CDR3: TGCGCCAGCAGCCAAGGTTCAGGCCCCTCTGGGGCCAACGTCCTGACTTTC. It codes for CASSQGSGPSGANVLTF.

CDR3 DNA sequence: TGCGCCAGCAGCCATTCCTTGAACAGGGAACTGTTTTTT. Its protein product is CASSHSLNRELFF. This rearrangement joins TRBV4-3 to TRBJ1-4; D might be TRBD1 (6 bases). CDR1 and CDR2 (germline): LGHNA, YSLEER. The CDR3 is made up of 13 amino acids. Trimming cost V 3 bases and J 12 bases, with 14 bases left between them.

The chain has TRBV11-2 and TRBJ2-1; weak D call: TRBD1 (5 bases). V shed 3 bases and J shed 3 bases, with 12 bases lying between them. Germline V gene sequence: CDR1 SGHAT, CDR2 FQNNGV. CDR3 size: 15 residues. CDR3 residues: CASSLTAPFYNEQFF. The CDR3 DNA follows: TGTGCCAGCAGCTTGACAGCTCCCTTCTACAATGAGCAGTTCTTC. The full variable domain, completed using reference TRBV11-2 and TRBJ2-1, is EAGVAQSPRYKIIEKRQSVAFWCNPISGHATLYWYQQILGQGPKLLIQFQNNGVVDDSQLPKDRFSAERLKGVDSTLKIQPAKLEDSAVYLCASSLTAPFYNEQFFGPGTRLTVL.

The genes are TRBV15 and TRBJ1-2, with 8 bases identical to TRBD1. Germline trimming cut 4 bases from V and 1 base from J; bases unmatched to any gene: 5. The CDR3 loop spans 15 amino acids. Germline V gene lookup returns CDR1 LNHNV and CDR2 YYDKDF (reference sequence). For the CDR3, the DNA is TGTGCCACCAGCAAGAACAGGGGGAATAACTATGGCTACACCTTC. It is translated as CATSKNRGNNYGYTF.

This clone has just a few counts. This sequence joins TRBV14 and TRBJ2-1; D is undetermined. Germline-derived CDR1 and CDR2 are SGHDN and FVKESK. The V end was cut by 1 base, the J end by 2 bases, with 6 bases between. The CDR3 extends over 14 amino acids. Written as DNA, the CDR3 is TGTGCCAGCAGCCAAGGTTCAGCCTACAATGAGCAGTTCTTC. It encodes CASSQGSAYNEQFF.

This chain links TRBV7-3 with TRBJ2-3; D is undetermined. The CDR3 has 13 residues. The germline CDR1 and CDR2 sequences are SGHTA and FQGTGA. Between the trimmed V and J ends, which lost 5 bases and 5 bases, there was a span of 11 bases. The CDR3 sequence: CASSAKQRDTQYF. The CDR3 DNA reads as TGTGCCAGCAGCGCAAAACAAAGAGATACGCAGTATTTT.

This chain links TRBV5-1 with TRBJ2-3; the D call may be TRBD1 or TRBD2 (5 bases each). Trimming took off 0 bases at V and 2 bases at J, with 10 bases between the two ends. Germline V lookup: CDR1 SGHRS, CDR2 YFSETQ. CDR3 size: 15 residues. The CDR3 DNA sequence: TGCGCCAGCAGCTTGGGAGGGGTTAACACAGATACGCAGTATTTT. This sequence encodes CASSLGGVNTDTQYF.

As to this clone: In the same sample, other DNA sequences code for this CDR3. The V gene is TRBV28, the J gene TRBJ2-7; TRBD1 matches at 11 bases. Germline V gives CDR1 MDHEN, CDR2 SYDVKM. The J segment lost 7 bases and the V segment lost 6 bases, leaving 5 bases of the junction unmatched. CDR3 size: 13 residues. The CDR3 is CASRPGQGGEQYF. CDR3 DNA sequence: TGTGCCAGCAGGCCGGGACAGGGGGGTGAGCAGTACTTC. Using reference TRBV28 and TRBJ2-7 for the parts outside the CDR3, the full variable domain is DVKVTQSSRYLVKRTGEKVFLECVQDMDHENMFWYRQDPGLGLRLIYFSYDVKMKEKGDIPEGYSVSREKKERFSLILESASTNQTSMYLCASRPGQGGEQYFGPGTRLTVT.

The rearrangement joins TRBV9 to TRBJ1-2, with D unresolved. Germline V gene data show CDR1 as SGDLS and CDR2 as YYNGEE. This CDR3 is built from 13 residues. V lost 3 bases and J lost 5, with 11 bases in between. CDR3 DNA sequence: TGTGCCAGCAGCGGGCCAGGCGGATATGGCTACACCTTC. It is translated as CASSGPGGYGYTF.

J is TRBJ1-1 and V is TRBV18; D call uncertain. Per germline, CDR1 KGHSH and CDR2 LQKENI. V lost 3 bases and J lost 1, with 12 bases in between. This CDR3 contains 15 residues. The CDR3 protein is CASSPAWGSNTEAFF. The CDR3 coding sequence is TGTGCCAGCTCACCCGCTTGGGGATCGAACACTGAAGCTTTCTTT.

This clone turned up a few times. The chain has TRBV7-7 and TRBJ2-3, with D unclear. V lost 5 bases to trimming and J lost 4 bases, with 13 bases between them. There are 14 residues in the CDR3. Germline CDR1 and CDR2: SSHAT and FNYEAQ (reference sequence). CDR3 nucleotides: TGTGCCAGCAGCGCCCACAAAGGAGCAGATACGCAGTATTTT. It translates to CASSAHKGADTQYF.